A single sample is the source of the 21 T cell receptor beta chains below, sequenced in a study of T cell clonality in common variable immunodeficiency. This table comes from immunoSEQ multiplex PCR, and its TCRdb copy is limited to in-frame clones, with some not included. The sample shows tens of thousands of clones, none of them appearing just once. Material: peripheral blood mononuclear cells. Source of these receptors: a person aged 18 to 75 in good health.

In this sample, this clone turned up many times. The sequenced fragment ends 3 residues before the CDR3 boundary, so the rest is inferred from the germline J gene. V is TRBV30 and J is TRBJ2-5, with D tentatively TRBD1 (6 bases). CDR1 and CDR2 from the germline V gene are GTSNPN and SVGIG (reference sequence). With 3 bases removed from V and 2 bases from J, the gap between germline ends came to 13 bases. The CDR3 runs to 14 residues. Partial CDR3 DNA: TGTGCCTGGAGCCCCGGACAGCGACAAGAGACC. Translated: CAWSPGQRQET. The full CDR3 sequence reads CAWSPGQRQETQYF. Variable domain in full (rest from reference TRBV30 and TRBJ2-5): SQTIHQWPATLVQPVGSPLSLECTVEGTSNPNLYWYRQAAGRGLQLLFYSVGIGQISSEVPQNLSASRPQDRQFILSSKKLLLSDSGFYLCAWSPGQRQETQYFGPGTRLLVL.

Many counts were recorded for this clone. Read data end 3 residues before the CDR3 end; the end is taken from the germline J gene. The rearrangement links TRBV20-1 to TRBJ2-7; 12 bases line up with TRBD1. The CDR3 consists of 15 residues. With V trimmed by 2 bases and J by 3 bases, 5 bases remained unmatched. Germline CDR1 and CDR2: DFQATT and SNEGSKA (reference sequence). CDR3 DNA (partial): TGCAGTGCTAGAAAGGGGACAGGGGGCTTCTACGAG. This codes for CSARKGTGGFYE. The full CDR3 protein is CSARKGTGGFYEQYF.

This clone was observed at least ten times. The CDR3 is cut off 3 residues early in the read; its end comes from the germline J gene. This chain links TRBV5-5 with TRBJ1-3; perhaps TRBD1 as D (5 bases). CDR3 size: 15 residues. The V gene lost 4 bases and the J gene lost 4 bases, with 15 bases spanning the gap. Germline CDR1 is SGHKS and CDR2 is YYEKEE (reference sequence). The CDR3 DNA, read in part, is TGTGCCAGCAGCGTGGACTGGGACTCAGGAAACACC. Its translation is CASSVDWDSGNT. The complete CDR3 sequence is CASSVDWDSGNTIYF.

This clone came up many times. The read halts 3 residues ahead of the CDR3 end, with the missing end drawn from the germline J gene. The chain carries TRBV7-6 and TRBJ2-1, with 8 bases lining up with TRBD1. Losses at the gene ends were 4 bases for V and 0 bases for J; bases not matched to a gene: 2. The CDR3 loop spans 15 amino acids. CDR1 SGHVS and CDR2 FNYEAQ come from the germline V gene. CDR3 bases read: TGTGCCAGCAGCTCTGGACAGGGCTCCTACAATGAG. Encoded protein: CASSSGQGSYNE. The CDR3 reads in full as CASSSGQGSYNEQFF.

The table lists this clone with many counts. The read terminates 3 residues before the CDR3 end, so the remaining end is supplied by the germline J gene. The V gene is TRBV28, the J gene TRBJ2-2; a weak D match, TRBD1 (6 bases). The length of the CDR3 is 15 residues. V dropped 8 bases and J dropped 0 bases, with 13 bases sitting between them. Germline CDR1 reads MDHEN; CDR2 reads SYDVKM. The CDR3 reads CASLPGQPNTGELFF. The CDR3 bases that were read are TGTGCCAGCCTGCCCGGACAGCCGAACACCGGGGAG.

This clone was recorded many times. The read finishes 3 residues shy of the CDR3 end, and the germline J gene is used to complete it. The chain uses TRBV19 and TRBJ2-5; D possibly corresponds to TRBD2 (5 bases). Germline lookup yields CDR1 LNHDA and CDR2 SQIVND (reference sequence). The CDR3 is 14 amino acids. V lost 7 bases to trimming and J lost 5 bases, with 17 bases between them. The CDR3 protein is CASKVSGQRETQYF. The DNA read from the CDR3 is TGTGCCAGTAAAGTCTCTGGGCAGCGGGAGACC.

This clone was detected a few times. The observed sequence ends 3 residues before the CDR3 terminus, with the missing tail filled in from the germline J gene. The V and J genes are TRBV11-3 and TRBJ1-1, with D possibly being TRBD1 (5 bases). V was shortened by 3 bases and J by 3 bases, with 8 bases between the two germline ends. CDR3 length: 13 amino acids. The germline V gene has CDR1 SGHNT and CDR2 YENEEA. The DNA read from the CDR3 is TGTGCCAGCAGCTTGTCGGGGGACACTGAA. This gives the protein CASSLSGDTE. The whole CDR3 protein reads CASSLSGDTEAFF. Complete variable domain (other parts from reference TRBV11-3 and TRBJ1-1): EAGVVQSPRYKIIEKKQPVAFWCNPISGHNTLYWYLQNLGQGPELLIRYENEEAVDDSQLPKDRFSAERLKGVDSTLKIQPAELGDSAVYLCASSLSGDTEAFFGQGTRLTVV.

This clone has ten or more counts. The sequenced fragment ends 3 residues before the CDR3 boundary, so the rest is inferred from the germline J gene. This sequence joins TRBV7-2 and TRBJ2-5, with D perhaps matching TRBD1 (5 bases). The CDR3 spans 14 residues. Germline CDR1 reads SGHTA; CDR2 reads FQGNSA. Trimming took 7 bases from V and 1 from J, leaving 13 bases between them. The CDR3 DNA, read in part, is TGTGCCAGCACCACACAGGCGCCCCAAGAGACC. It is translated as CASTTQAPQET. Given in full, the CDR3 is CASTTQAPQETQYF.

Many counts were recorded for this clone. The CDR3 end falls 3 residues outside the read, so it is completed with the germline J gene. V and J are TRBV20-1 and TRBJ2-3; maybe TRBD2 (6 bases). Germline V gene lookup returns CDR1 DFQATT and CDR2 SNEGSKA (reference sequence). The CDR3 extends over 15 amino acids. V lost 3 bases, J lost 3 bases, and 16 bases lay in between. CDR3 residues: CSASQAGSLTDTQYF. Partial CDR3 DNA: TGCAGTGCTAGTCAGGCGGGATCCCTTACAGATACG.

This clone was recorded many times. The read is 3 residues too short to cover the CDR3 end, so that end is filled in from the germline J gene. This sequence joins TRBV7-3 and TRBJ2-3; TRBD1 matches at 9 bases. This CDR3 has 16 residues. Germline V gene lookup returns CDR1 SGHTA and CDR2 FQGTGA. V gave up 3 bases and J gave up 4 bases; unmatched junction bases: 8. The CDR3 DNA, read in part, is TGTGCCAGCAGCTTGGACAGGGGCGCGGGGGCAGATACG. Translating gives CASSLDRGAGADT. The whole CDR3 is CASSLDRGAGADTQYF.

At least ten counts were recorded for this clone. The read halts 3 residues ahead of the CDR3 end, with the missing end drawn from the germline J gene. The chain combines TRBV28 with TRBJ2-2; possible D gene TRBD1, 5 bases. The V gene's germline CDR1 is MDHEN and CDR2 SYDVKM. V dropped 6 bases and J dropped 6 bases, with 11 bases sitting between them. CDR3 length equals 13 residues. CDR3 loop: CASSQGLAGELFF. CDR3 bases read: TGTGCCAGCAGCCAGGGTCTGGCCGGGGAG.

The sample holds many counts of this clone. The covered CDR3 bases are TGCGCCAGCAGAAGGGGGCAAGAGAACACTGAA. It encodes CASRRGQENTE. The entire CDR3 protein reads CASRRGQENTEAFF. This chain joins TRBV10-2 and TRBJ1-1; 7 positions match TRBD1. With the read ending 3 residues before the CDR3 end, the germline J gene is used to fill in that end. CDR1 and CDR2 from the germline V gene are WSHSY and SAAADI. V shed 6 bases and J 1 base; nucleotides not matched to a gene: 5. The CDR3 covers 14 residues.

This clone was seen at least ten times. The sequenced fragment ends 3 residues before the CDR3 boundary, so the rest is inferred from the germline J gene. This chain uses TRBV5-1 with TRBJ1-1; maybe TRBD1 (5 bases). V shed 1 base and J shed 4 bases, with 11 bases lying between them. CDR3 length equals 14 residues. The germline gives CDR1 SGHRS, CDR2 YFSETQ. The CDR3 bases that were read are TGCGCCAGCAGCTTGACCACAGGTTTCACTGAA. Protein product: CASSLTTGFTE. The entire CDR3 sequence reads CASSLTTGFTEAFF.

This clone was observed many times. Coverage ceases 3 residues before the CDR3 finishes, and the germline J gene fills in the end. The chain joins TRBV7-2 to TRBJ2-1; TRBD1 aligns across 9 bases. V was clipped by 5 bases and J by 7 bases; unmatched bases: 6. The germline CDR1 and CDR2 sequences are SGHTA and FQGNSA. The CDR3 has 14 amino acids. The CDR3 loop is CASSGTGNRNEQFF. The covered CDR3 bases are TGTGCCAGCAGCGGGACAGGGAATCGGAATGAG.

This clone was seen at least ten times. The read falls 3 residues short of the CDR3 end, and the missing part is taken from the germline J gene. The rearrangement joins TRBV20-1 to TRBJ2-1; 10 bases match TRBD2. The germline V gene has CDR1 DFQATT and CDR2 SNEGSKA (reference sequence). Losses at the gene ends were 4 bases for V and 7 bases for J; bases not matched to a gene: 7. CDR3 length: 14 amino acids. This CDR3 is CSAIAGGRGNEQFF. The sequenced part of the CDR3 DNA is TGCAGTGCTATAGCGGGAGGTCGGGGGAATGAG.

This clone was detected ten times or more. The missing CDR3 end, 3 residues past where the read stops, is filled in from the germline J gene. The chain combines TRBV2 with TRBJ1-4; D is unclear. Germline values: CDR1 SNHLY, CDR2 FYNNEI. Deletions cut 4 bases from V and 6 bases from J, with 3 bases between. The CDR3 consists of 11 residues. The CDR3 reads CASSADEKLFF. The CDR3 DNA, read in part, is TGTGCCAGCAGTGCAGATGAAAAA.

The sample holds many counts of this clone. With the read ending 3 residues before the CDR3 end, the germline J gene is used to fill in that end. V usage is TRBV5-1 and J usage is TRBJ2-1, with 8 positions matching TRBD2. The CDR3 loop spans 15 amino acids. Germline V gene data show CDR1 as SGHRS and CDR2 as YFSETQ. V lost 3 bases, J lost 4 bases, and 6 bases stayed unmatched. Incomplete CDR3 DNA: TGCGCCAGCAGCTCCTTAGCGGGACTTTACAATGAG. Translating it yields CASSSLAGLYNE. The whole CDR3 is CASSSLAGLYNEQFF.

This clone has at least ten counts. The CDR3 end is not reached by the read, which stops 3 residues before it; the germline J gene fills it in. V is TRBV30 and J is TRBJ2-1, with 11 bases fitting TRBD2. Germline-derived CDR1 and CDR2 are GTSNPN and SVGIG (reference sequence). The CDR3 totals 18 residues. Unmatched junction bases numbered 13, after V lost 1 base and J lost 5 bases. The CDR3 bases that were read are TGTGCCTGGAGTGAGCTCCTTCGGGCTAGCGGGAGGAACAATGAG. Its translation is CAWSELLRASGRNNE. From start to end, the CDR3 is CAWSELLRASGRNNEQFF.

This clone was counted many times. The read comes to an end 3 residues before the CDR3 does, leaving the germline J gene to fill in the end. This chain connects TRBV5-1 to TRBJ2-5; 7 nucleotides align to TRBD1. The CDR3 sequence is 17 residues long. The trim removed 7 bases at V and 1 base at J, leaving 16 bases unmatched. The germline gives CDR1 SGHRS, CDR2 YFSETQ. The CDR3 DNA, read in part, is TGCGCCAGCGTTACAGGGGTCCACTCAAGGAGCCAAGAGACC. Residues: CASVTGVHSRSQET. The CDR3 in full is CASVTGVHSRSQETQYF.

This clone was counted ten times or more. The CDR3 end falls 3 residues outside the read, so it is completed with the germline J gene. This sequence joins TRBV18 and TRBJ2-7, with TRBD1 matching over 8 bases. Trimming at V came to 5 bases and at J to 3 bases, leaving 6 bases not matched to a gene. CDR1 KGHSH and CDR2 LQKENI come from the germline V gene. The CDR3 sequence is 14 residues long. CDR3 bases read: TGTGCCAGCTCAATAGGACAGGGAAACTACGAG. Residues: CASSIGQGNYE. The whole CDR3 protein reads CASSIGQGNYEQYF.

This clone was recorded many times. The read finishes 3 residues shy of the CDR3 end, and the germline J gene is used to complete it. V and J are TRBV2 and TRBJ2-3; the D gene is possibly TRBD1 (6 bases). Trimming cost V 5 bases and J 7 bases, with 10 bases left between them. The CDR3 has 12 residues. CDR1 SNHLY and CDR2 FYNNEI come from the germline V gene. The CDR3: CASSNTGNTQYF. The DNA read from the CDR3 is TGTGCCAGCAGTAATACAGGGAATACG.